The T cell receptor beta chain described here comes from a study of shared clonotypes between healthy human individuals. The V gene's germline CDR1 is SEHNR and CDR2 FQNEAQ (reference sequence). The V and J ends lost 4 bases and 1 base, in that order; junction bases with no gene match: 5. CDR3 length equals 16 residues. Sequencing was performed with immunoSEQ multiplex PCR; in TCRdb, only in-frame clones are kept and a portion is missing. This repertoire shows about 2.1 million clones, roughly 95% found once; its top ten account for 1.5% to 2%. Naivety among CD8 cells was defined by CD45RO negativity and positive CCR7 selection, thereby excluding terminally differentiated effector memory CD45RA+ cells.

Material for sequencing was naive CD8+ T cells from PBMCs. The sequence derives from a man between 18 and 35 years old in good health. Some clones in this sample may be carry-over from other donors' samples. V is TRBV7-9 and J is TRBJ2-5; 11 nucleotides align to TRBD2. CDR3 sequence reads: CASSSGTSGPQETQYF. The CDR3, as DNA: TGTGCCAGCAGCTCCGGGACTAGCGGACCCCAAGAGACCCAGTACTTC. The entire variable domain, with the rest obtained from reference TRBV7-9 and TRBJ2-5, is as follows: DTGVSQNPRHKITKRGQNVTFRCDPISEHNRLYWYRQTLGQGPEFLTYFQNEAQLEKSRLLSDRFSAERPKGSFSTLEIQRTEQGDSAMYLCASSSGTSGPQETQYFGPGTRLLVL.